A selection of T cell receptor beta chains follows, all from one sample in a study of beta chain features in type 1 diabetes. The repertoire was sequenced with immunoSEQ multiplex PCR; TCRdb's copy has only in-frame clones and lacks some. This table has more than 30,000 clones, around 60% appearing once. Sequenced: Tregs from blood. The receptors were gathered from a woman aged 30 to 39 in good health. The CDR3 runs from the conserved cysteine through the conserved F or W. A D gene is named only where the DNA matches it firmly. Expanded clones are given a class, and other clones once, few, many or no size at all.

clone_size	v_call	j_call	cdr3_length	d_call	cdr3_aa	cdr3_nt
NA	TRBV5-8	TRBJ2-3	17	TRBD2	CASSPARLAGFTDTQYF	TGTGCCAGCAGCCCTGCGCGACTAGCGGGCTTCACAGATACGCAGTATTTT
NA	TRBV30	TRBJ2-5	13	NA	CAWSVNRRETQYF	TGTGCCTGGAGTGTAAATCGGAGGGAGACCCAGTACTTC
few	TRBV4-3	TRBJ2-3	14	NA	CASSQTEGRDTQYF	TGCGCCAGCAGCCAAACGGAGGGCCGTGATACGCAGTATTTT
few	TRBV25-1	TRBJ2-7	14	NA	CASSLLGTTYEQYF	TGTGCCAGCAGTTTGCTGGGGACAACCTACGAGCAGTACTTC
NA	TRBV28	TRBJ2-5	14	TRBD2	CASSLSGRRETQYF	TGTGCCAGCAGTTTGAGCGGGAGGAGGGAGACCCAGTACTTC
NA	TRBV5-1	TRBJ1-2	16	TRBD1	CASSQLRQGANYGYTF	TGCGCCAGCAGCCAATTACGACAGGGGGCAAACTATGGCTACACCTTC
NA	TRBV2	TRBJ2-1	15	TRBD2	CASSVAGEGLNEQFF	TGTGCCAGCAGTGTTGCGGGAGAGGGGCTCAATGAGCAGTTCTTC
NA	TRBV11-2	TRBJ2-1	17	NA	CASSLASGGSSYNEQFF	TGTGCCAGCAGCTTAGCATCCGGGGGTAGCTCCTACAATGAGCAGTTCTTC
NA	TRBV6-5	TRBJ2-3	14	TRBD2	CASSLAGGTDTQYF	TGTGCCAGCAGTCTAGCGGGAGGCACAGATACGCAGTATTTT
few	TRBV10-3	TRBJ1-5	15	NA	CAIGWGGQSNQPQHF	TGTGCCATAGGGTGGGGGGGCCAAAGCAATCAGCCCCAGCATTTT
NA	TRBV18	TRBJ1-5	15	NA	CASSPGAGVNQPQHF	TGTGCCAGCTCACCGGGGGCAGGGGTAAATCAGCCCCAGCATTTT
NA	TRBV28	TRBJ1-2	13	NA	CASSTPRNYGYTF	TGTGCCAGCAGTACTCCCAGGAACTATGGCTACACCTTC
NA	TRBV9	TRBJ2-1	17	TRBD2	CASSPRLAGGKNNEQFF	TGTGCCAGCAGCCCCCGACTAGCGGGAGGGAAAAACAATGAGCAGTTCTTC
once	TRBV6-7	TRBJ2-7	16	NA	CASSYSEDPTSYEQYF	TGTGCCAGCAGTTACTCGGAAGACCCGACTAGCTACGAGCAGTACTTC
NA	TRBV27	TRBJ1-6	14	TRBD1	CASRPDRGNSPLHF	TGTGCCAGCAGACCCGACAGGGGTAATTCACCCCTCCACTTT
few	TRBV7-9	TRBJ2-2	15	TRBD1	CASSFQGGAAGELFF	TGTGCCAGCAGCTTCCAAGGGGGCGCCGCCGGGGAGCTGTTTTTT